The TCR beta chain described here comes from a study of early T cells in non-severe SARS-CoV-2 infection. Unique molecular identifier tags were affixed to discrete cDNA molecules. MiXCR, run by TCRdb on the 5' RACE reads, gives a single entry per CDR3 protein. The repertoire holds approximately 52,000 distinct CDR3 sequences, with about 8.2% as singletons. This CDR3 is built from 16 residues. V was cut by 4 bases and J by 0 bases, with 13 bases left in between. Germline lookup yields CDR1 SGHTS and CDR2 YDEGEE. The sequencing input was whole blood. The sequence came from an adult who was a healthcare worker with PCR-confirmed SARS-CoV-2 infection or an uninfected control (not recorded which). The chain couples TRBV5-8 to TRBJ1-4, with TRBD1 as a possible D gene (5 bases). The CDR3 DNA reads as TGTGCCAGCAGCCGGGGGACGGCAGCAACTAATGAAAAACTGTTTTTT. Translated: CASSRGTAATNEKLFF. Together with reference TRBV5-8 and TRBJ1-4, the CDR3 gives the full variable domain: EAGVTQSPTHLIKTRGQQATLRCSPISGHTSVYWYQQALGLGLQFLLWYDEGEERNRGNFPPRFSGRQFPNYSSELNVNALELEDSALYLCASSRGTAATNEKLFFGSGTQLSVL.